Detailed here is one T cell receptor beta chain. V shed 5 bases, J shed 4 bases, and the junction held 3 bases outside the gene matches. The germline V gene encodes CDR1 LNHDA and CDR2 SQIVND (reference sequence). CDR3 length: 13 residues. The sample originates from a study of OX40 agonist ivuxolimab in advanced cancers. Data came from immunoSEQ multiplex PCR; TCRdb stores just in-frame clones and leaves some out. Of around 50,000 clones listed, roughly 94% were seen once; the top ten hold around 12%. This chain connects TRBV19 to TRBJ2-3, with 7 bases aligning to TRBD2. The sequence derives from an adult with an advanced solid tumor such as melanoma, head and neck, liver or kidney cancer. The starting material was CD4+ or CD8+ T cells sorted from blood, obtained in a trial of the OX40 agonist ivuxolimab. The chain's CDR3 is CASSAGAADTQYF. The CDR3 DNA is TGTGCCAGTAGTGCGGGAGCCGCAGATACGCAGTATTTT.